The clone carrying this T cell receptor (beta chain) was seen repeatedly, ten times or more. Antigen specificity is unknown. This entry is derived from a study of regulatory T cells in long-lasting Graves disease. Whole-study findings and limits: The study found persistent patients shared more public clonotypes (roughly 3,000) than new patients (just over 950). Gene preferences differed: TRBV28, TRBJ1-2, TRBJ2-5 in persistent cases.

Construction of TCR beta libraries relied on iRepertoire HTBI primers and on Arm-PCR targeting CDR3 regions. From the multiplex PCR reads, TCRdb called clonotypes with MiXCR, one entry per CDR3 protein. The sample yields 350,000 to 500,000 distinct CDR3 sequences, less than 15% seen once. The CDR3 is made up of 17 amino acids. Germline-derived CDR1 and CDR2 are SGHRS and YFSETQ. V was clipped by 4 bases and J by 0 bases, with 19 bases between them. Noted time point: newly diagnosed GD, antithyroid drugs for less than 3 months. Making the TCR library involved RNA that had been extracted from PBMCs. Another study also made use of these data, one on T cells in Graves' hyperthyroidism and ophthalmopathy.

The receptor's source is a woman aged 45-65 years with Graves disease. V is TRBV5-1 and J is TRBJ1-1, with a possible D match to TRBD1 (6 bases). Here the sequenced sample was peripheral blood mononuclear cells (PBMCs), taken at new diagnosis, from a patient treated with antithyroid drugs. The CDR3 sequence: CASSPFPGGRLNTEAFF. The CDR3 DNA reads as TGCGCCAGCAGCCCATTTCCGGGGGGGCGGTTGAACACTGAAGCTTTCTTT.